This T cell receptor (beta chain) originates from a study of T cell responses to AZD1222 COVID-19 vaccine. Germline V gene sequence: CDR1 WNHNN, CDR2 SYGVQD (reference sequence). The CDR3 length is 13 residues. Profiled with immunoSEQ multiplex PCR; TCRdb holds only in-frame clones, not every one. The sample consists of approximately 150,000 clones, 90% of them appearing once. The sample here was peripheral blood, taken 28 days after the second dose of the MenACWY control vaccine. The TCR sequence derives from an adult who received the MenACWY meningococcal vaccine as a control. This chain connects TRBV10-1 to TRBJ2-2, with 7 bases aligning to TRBD1. The CDR3 DNA reads as TGCGCAAGCCGCACAGGGGAGACCGGGGAGCTGTTTTTT. Protein product: CASRTGETGELFF.